This T cell receptor beta chain stems from a study of T cells in Graves' hyperthyroidism and ophthalmopathy (dated by TCRdb to about 2019). Describing the broader study: Peripheral blood was sampled at the time of initial diagnosis, prior to any treatment. To identify TCR V-J signatures that set the groups apart, the researchers used a discovery cohort of 95 to 100 patients, made up of 40 to 45 with Graves' ophthalmopathy and about 59 with stable Graves' hyperthyroidism. Whether ophthalmopathy could be predicted prospectively was tested in an independent validation cohort made up of 18 to 20 hyperthyroidism patients plus 17 patients who later progressed to ophthalmopathy. For training and testing, the approximately 92 patients in the discovery cohort were randomly divided in a 7:3 ratio. The study also compared thyroid tissue and blood T-cell repertoires from roughly six Graves' hyperthyroidism patients. Once sampling was done, hyperthyroidism patients were given methimazole at a starting dose of 30 mg daily, whereas ophthalmopathy patients were given high-dose intravenous methylprednisolone. TCR Vbeta CDR3 sequencing of 130 to 150 peripheral blood samples (approximately 44 ophthalmopathy, 75 to 80 hyperthyroidism and roughly 17 progressor patients) is reported in the paper. What the authors observed across the whole study: No statistical method was used to set the sample size in advance, and investigators knew the group allocation. Blood samples also contained most of the expanded thyroid clonotypes (frequency above 0.001), which suggests that blood repertoires may reflect thyroid immune responses. During validation, the model predicted progression to ophthalmopathy a median of approximately 7 months ahead of onset, with roughly 65% sensitivity and roughly 72% specificity. In cross-validation, a model built on a 13 V-J signature told ophthalmopathy apart from stable hyperthyroidism with under 90% sensitivity and around 84% specificity, and in testing the same model reached 80%/75%.

Based on the germline V gene, the CDR1 and CDR2 sequences are KGHSH and LQKENI. Cut back by 3 bases and 5 bases, the V and J ends lie 14 bases apart. Measured from the cysteine to the phenylalanine, the CDR3 is 15 residues long. The DNA shown is the 45-base CDR3, in frame from base 1. Hyperthyroidism patients were aged 18 to 65 years and newly diagnosed, with disease duration of less than 2 months. Any patient with an uncontrolled infection, another autoimmune disease, pregnancy or lactation was excluded. Diagnoses were based on clinical symptoms, serum thyroxine and TRAb, thyroid ultrasound and orbital computed tomography. Blood from progressor patients was drawn when they were first diagnosed with hyperthyroidism, before any ophthalmopathy symptoms appeared. Ficoll-Paque density gradient centrifugation was used to isolate PBMCs from under 11 ml of fresh peripheral blood. Progressor patients were defined as those initially diagnosed with Graves' hyperthyroidism in whom ophthalmopathy developed during follow-up. Total RNA was extracted with Trizol reagent, and quality was checked on an Agilent 2100 Bioanalyzer.

At least ten counts were recorded for this clonotype. Its antigen is unknown. No much larger clonotype is one base removed from it; base qualities were not supplied. TCR beta CDR3 regions were amplified from RNA transcripts. A first-round RT-PCR of the TCR CDR3 used the HTBI primer set with the Qiagen OneStep RT-PCR kit. A second multiplex PCR round built the libraries, followed by size selection and purification. Libraries were sequenced paired-end with 100 bp reads on an Illumina HiSeq2000. The original pipeline was this. Raw data were processed with SOAPnuke, discarding reads with adapters, uncalled bases, mean Phred below 15, or no exact constant-primer or identifier match. COPE v1.2.5 was used to merge high-quality paired reads, and clonotypes were defined as unique nucleotide sequences. Clonotypes were aligned to IMGT TRBV, TRBD and TRBJ reference segments using MiTCR v1.1. The analysis included only V-J combinations with a frequency above 0.0001, which together covered 99% to 99.2% of the repertoires. The TCS score was defined as the ratio of F50 (clonal expansion) to E x V (chaos), calculated using BLOSUM62-based TCRdist between CDR3 peptides within each V-J. Welch's t-statistics and random forest reduced around 510 V-J features to about 13, which were used in a naive Bayes classifier (R e1071). TCRdb trimmed public reads at Q25 via fastp, called clones via MiXCR and kept in-frame beta chains. Every distinct CDR3 protein forms one entry, paired with its most common genes and DNA. In this record, the V and J calls reflect TCRdb's handling and not the investigators' own analysis. The sample data list around 340,000 distinct CDR3 sequences, and about 18% of these were observed just once. Approximately 35% of the sample is in the top ten clones.

The specimen was blood. The chain uses TRBV18 and TRBJ2-1; TRBD1 might be the D gene, on 5 matching bases. The source is a woman under 40 with Graves' hyperthyroidism that later progressed to Graves' ophthalmopathy. CDR3 protein: CASSPRQGDHNEQFF. In nucleotides, the sequence is TGTGCCAGCTCACCTAGGCAGGGTGACCACAATGAGCAGTTCTTC.